Each of the 18 T cell receptor beta chains below was sequenced from the same sample in a study of T cell repertoires in cytomegalovirus infection. TCRdb called the reads again in MiXCR, with one record for every CDR3 protein. Among just under 300,000 distinct CDR3 sequences listed, around 9.6% were seen once. Sample: PBMCs. The receptor set was obtained from a human donor in good health (CMV status not recorded). Some clones in this sample may be carry-over from other donors' samples.

At least ten counts were recorded for this clonotype. The genes are TRBV28 and TRBJ1-5, with TRBD1 matching over 9 bases. Germline trimming cut 4 bases from V and 1 base from J; bases unmatched to any gene: 8. Per germline, CDR1 MDHEN and CDR2 SYDVKM. This CDR3 is built from 17 residues. CDR3: CASSSPQGAGSNQPQHF. The DNA for the CDR3 is TGTGCCAGCAGTTCGCCACAGGGGGCGGGAAGCAATCAGCCCCAGCATTTT.

This clonotype has at least ten counts. DNA for the CDR3: TGTGCCAGCAGTTACCCTGACAGGGACGAGCAGTACTTC. Translated, it gives CASSYPDRDEQYF. J is TRBJ2-7 and V is TRBV6-5; 7 positions agree with TRBD1. V lost 2 bases, J lost 5 bases, and 3 bases stayed unmatched. From germline, CDR1 is MNHEY and CDR2 SVGAGI. The CDR3 extends over 13 amino acids.

This chain joins TRBV27 and TRBJ1-1; 7 bases agree with TRBD1. V gave up 4 bases and J gave up 3 bases; unmatched junction bases: 8. CDR3 length: 15 amino acids. Germline CDR1 and CDR2: MNHEY and SMNVEV (reference sequence). CDR3 in amino acids: CASSSTGTADTEAFF. As DNA, the CDR3 is TGTGCCAGCAGTTCAACCGGGACAGCCGACACTGAAGCTTTCTTT.

There are many counts of this clonotype. The CDR3 coding sequence is TGTGCCAGCAGCTTGGATGGCCAGGCGAACACTGAAGCTTTCTTT. Its protein is CASSLDGQANTEAFF. V usage is TRBV5-5 and J usage is TRBJ1-1; no definite D call. V shed 0 bases and J shed 1 base, with 10 bases lying between them. The CDR3 is 15 amino acids. The germline CDR1 and CDR2 sequences are SGHKS and YYEKEE (reference sequence).

The J gene is TRBJ1-5, the V gene TRBV3-1; D unresolved. The length of the CDR3 is 15 residues. Trimming shortened V by 0 bases and J by 7 bases, and 13 bases separated the two germline ends. Per germline, CDR1 LGHDT and CDR2 YNNKEL (reference sequence). CDR3: CASSQDVSLSQPQHF. The DNA of the CDR3 is TGTGCCAGCAGCCAAGACGTGTCGTTGAGCCAGCCCCAGCATTTT.

The rearrangement uses TRBV6-4 and TRBJ2-1; D gene unclear. The germline gives CDR1 MRHNA, CDR2 SNTAGT. The CDR3 consists of 13 residues. V lost 4 bases, J lost 8 bases, and 12 bases lay in between. The DNA of the CDR3 is TGTGCCAGCAGTGCCTTTAGTTCGGATGAGCAGTTCTTC. Translation gives CASSAFSSDEQFF.

The chain uses TRBV28 and TRBJ1-5; no definite D call. The CDR3 has 14 residues. CDR1 and CDR2 (germline): MDHEN, SYDVKM. With 2 bases removed from V and 7 bases from J, the gap between germline ends came to 12 bases. CDR3 nucleotides: TGTGCCAGCAGTTTAGGCCCGGGCGGCCAGCCCCAGCATTTT. Protein sequence: CASSLGPGGQPQHF.

In its sample, this clonotype was seen many times. The chain carries TRBV4-3 and TRBJ1-2, with unresolved D. Trimming took off 0 bases at V and 8 bases at J, with 13 bases between the two ends. Per germline, CDR1 LGHNA and CDR2 YSLEER. This CDR3 has 14 amino acids. The CDR3 bases are TGCGCCAGCAGCCAAGAGGGCCACGGCGCAGGCTACACCTTC. Its protein product is CASSQEGHGAGYTF.

This clonotype has a count of ten or more. The chain links TRBV28 to TRBJ1-5; 7 nucleotides line up with TRBD1. In germline, CDR1 is MDHEN, CDR2 SYDVKM. This CDR3 region has 17 residues. The V and J ends lost 4 bases and 2 bases, in that order; junction bases with no gene match: 11. The CDR3 bases are TGTGCCAGCAGTTCTAGAGGGGGCCTGAGGGGCAATCAGCCCCAGCATTTT. This gives the protein CASSSRGGLRGNQPQHF.

In this sample, this clonotype turned up many times. The rearrangement links TRBV29-1 to TRBJ1-3; no definite D call. The germline V gene encodes CDR1 SQVTM and CDR2 ANQGSEA. V was shortened by 5 bases and J by 2 bases, with 13 bases between the two germline ends. The CDR3 length is 14 residues. CDR3 sequence reads: CSVTERGTGNTIYF. Here the CDR3 DNA reads TGCAGCGTTACTGAACGGGGTACTGGAAACACCATATATTTT.

This clonotype was seen more than once but under ten times. The J gene is TRBJ2-2, the V gene TRBV4-3, with D perhaps matching TRBD2 (5 bases). There are 16 residues in the CDR3. CDR1 LGHNA and CDR2 YSLEER come from the germline V gene. Deletions cut 4 bases from V and 0 bases from J, with 12 bases between. The CDR3 DNA is TGCGCCAGCAGCCTAGGATTGGGAGCGAACACCGGGGAGCTGTTTTTT. Its translation is CASSLGLGANTGELFF.

The CDR3 sequence: CAVGEGPLNTEAFF. The CDR3 DNA reads TGTGCCGTCGGGGAGGGACCCCTGAACACTGAAGCTTTCTTT. The rearrangement uses TRBV6-5 and TRBJ1-1; the D gene is possibly TRBD1 (5 bases). Trimming left V 11 bases short and J 0 bases short, with 16 bases between. Germline V gene lookup returns CDR1 MNHEY and CDR2 SVGAGI. The CDR3 contains 14 residues.

In its sample, this clonotype was seen many times. This chain uses TRBV10-3 with TRBJ1-2; 10 bases are shared with TRBD1. Germline V CDR1 and CDR2: ENHRY, SYGVKD. This CDR3 is 14 amino acids long. V lost 4 bases, J lost 8 bases, and 7 bases stayed unmatched. The CDR3 region has the DNA TGTGCCATCAGTGGGTCGACAGGGGGCCGCGGCTACACCTTC. The encoded protein is CAISGSTGGRGYTF.

A few counts support this clonotype. This chain links TRBV2 with TRBJ2-2, with a weak D call TRBD1 (6 bases). V was cut by 3 bases and J by 4 bases, with 15 bases left in between. The CDR3 consists of 16 residues. Germline CDR1 SNHLY, CDR2 FYNNEI. The chain's CDR3 is CASSDLTGIFTGELFF. The CDR3 DNA is TGTGCCAGCAGTGACTTGACAGGAATTTTCACCGGGGAGCTGTTTTTT.

This clonotype was recorded at least ten times. The chain has TRBV13 and TRBJ2-6, with D uncertain. V was pared by 4 bases and J by 0 bases, with 10 bases between. The CDR3 covers 16 residues. Germline V lookup: CDR1 PRHDT, CDR2 FYEKMQ (reference sequence). The CDR3 DNA sequence: TGTGCCAGCAGCTCTCGGGCCGTCTCTGGGGCCAACGTCCTGACTTTC. It encodes CASSSRAVSGANVLTF.

This clonotype was observed many times. The chain combines TRBV7-9 with TRBJ2-2, with D possibly being TRBD1 or TRBD2 (6 bases each). Germline CDR1 reads SEHNR; CDR2 reads FQNEAQ (reference sequence). V lost 2 bases and J lost 2, with 21 bases in between. The CDR3 consists of 19 residues. CDR3 sequence reads: CASSLLPGDIYFNTGELFF. Here the CDR3 DNA reads TGTGCCAGCAGCTTATTACCGGGGGACATCTACTTCAACACCGGGGAGCTGTTTTTT.

This clonotype was seen ten or more times. This sequence joins TRBV5-6 and TRBJ2-6; D is possibly TRBD2 (5 bases). The CDR3 consists of 18 residues. With 7 bases removed from V and 1 base from J, the gap between germline ends came to 21 bases. Germline CDR1 is SGHDT and CDR2 is YYEEEE. The CDR3 sequence: CASEGMGGDLSGANVLTF. DNA for the CDR3: TGTGCCAGCGAGGGAATGGGCGGCGATTTATCTGGGGCCAACGTCCTGACTTTC. The full variable domain, rest sourced from reference TRBV5-6 and TRBJ2-6, is DAGVTQSPTHLIKTRGQQVTLRCSPKSGHDTVSWYQQALGQGPQFIFQYYEEEERQRGNFPDRFSGHQFPNYSSELNVNALLLGDSALYLCASEGMGGDLSGANVLTFGAGSRLTVL.

In its sample, this clonotype was seen many times. The V call is TRBV27, the J call TRBJ2-1, with 9 bases identical to TRBD1. This CDR3 is 14 amino acids long. Germline lookup yields CDR1 MNHEY and CDR2 SMNVEV (reference sequence). Trimming cost V 3 bases and J 7 bases; bases outside gene matches: 4. This CDR3 reads CASSLTGGRNEQFF. The DNA of the CDR3 is TGTGCCAGCAGTTTGACAGGGGGGAGAAATGAGCAGTTCTTC.